The sample holds many counts of the clone carrying this T cell receptor beta chain. TCRdb re-analysed the reads in MiXCR, keeping a single row per CDR3 protein. This sample has approximately 290,000 distinct CDR3 sequences; around 25% occur once, and the top ten carry about 14%. This sample is drawn from a study of T cell repertoires in cytomegalovirus infection. V was shortened by 2 bases and J by 3 bases, with 7 bases between the two germline ends. CDR1 is SGHTA, CDR2 FQGNSA, per germline. The CDR3 is 13 residues long. The source is a human donor in good health (CMV status not recorded). Some clones in this sample may be carry-over from other donors' samples. The sample comprised PBMCs. V and J are TRBV7-2 and TRBJ1-2; D unclear. The CDR3 reads CASSLLADYGYTF. DNA for the CDR3: TGTGCCAGCAGCTTATTGGCAGACTATGGCTACACCTTC.